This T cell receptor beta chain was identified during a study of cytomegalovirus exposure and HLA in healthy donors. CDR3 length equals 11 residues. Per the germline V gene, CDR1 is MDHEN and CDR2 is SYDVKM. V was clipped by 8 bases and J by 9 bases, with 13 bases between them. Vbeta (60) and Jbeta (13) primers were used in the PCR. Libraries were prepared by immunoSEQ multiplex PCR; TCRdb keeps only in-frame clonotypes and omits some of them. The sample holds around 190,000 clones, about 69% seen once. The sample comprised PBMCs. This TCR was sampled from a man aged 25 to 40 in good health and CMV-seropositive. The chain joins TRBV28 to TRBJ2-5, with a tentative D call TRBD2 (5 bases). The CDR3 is CASRISGAQYF. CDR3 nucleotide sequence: TGTGCCAGCCGAATCTCCGGGGCCCAGTACTTC.